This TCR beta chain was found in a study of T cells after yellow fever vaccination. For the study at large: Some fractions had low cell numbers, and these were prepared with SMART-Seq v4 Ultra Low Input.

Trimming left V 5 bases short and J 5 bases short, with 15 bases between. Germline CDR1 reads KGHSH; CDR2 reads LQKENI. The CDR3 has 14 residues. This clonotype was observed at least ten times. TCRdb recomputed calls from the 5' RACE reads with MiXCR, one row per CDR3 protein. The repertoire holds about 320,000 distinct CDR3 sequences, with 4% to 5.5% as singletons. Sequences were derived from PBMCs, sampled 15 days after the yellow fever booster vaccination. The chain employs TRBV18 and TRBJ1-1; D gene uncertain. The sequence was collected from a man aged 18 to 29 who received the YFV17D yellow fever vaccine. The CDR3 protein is CASSTSSDSTEAFF. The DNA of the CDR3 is TGTGCCAGCTCAACATCGAGTGACTCGACTGAAGCTTTCTTT.